These 7 T cell receptor beta chains originate from one sample sequenced in a study of blood T cell repertoires in COVID-19. Sequenced by immunoSEQ multiplex PCR; TCRdb stores in-frame clones only, minus some. The table shows 55,000 to 85,000 clones, with 79% occurring only once. The specimen sequenced was peripheral blood. These receptors were taken from a man aged 55 to 70 with active or convalescent COVID-19.

The chain has TRBV28 and TRBJ1-3; possibly TRBD1 for D (6 bases). Trimming removed 7 bases from V and 3 bases from J, with 16 bases in between. The length of the CDR3 is 15 residues. CDR1 MDHEN and CDR2 SYDVKM come from the germline V gene. The CDR3 spells CASTTRGFGGNTIYF. Here the CDR3 DNA reads TGTGCCAGCACCACCAGGGGTTTTGGTGGAAACACCATATATTTT.

This rearrangement joins TRBV3-1 (or the pseudogene TRBV3-2) to TRBJ2-5; 7 positions match TRBD2. Germline V CDR1 and CDR2: LGHDT, YNNKEL (reference sequence). CDR3 length: 12 residues. V dropped 2 bases and J dropped 9; count of bases not matched to a gene: 3. The CDR3 region has the DNA TGTGCCAGCAGCCAACCCGGGGGGTCCCAGTACTTC. This sequence encodes CASSQPGGSQYF.

The CDR3 is CAIQGNTEAFF. The CDR3 DNA follows: TGTGCCATACAGGGTAACACTGAAGCTTTCTTT. The gene calls are TRBV5-4 and TRBJ1-1, with a possible D match to TRBD1 (6 bases). Germline loops: CDR1 SGHNT, CDR2 YYREEE (reference sequence). Trimming removed 9 bases from V and 2 bases from J, with 8 bases in between. This CDR3 comprises 11 residues. Filled out from reference TRBV5-4 and TRBJ1-1, the complete variable domain reads ETGVTQSPTHLIKTRGQQVTLRCSSQSGHNTVSWYQQALGQGPQFIFQYYREEENGRGNFPPRFSGLQFPNYSSELNVNALELDDSALYLCAIQGNTEAFFGQGTRLTVV.

A few counts support this clone. The chain carries TRBV4-1 and TRBJ2-1; 10 bases are a match to TRBD2. J lost 9 bases, V lost 0 bases, and 11 bases had no gene match. The V gene's germline CDR1 is MGHRA and CDR2 YSYEKL. This CDR3 comprises 17 residues. The CDR3 sequence is CASSQDLPAGGPVEQFF. The CDR3 nucleotides read TGCGCCAGCAGCCAAGATCTCCCAGCGGGGGGGCCGGTTGAGCAGTTCTTC.

The chain carries TRBV7-9 and TRBJ1-2; unclear D gene. In germline, CDR1 is SEHNR, CDR2 FQNEAQ (reference sequence). This CDR3 is 12 amino acids long. The V end lost 5 bases, the J end lost 3 bases, and 7 bases lay between the germline ends. CDR3 loop: CASSAGDYGYTF. The CDR3 nucleotides read TGTGCCAGCAGCGCCGGGGACTATGGCTACACCTTC.

This clone was seen once. The chain recombines TRBV2 with TRBJ2-1; TRBD2 aligns across 10 bases. The CDR3 length is 15 residues. Losses at the gene ends were 4 bases for V and 3 bases for J; bases not matched to a gene: 3. The germline gives CDR1 SNHLY, CDR2 FYNNEI. The CDR3 region is CASSARTSGYNEQFF. The CDR3 nucleotides read TGTGCCAGCAGTGCCAGGACTAGCGGCTACAATGAGCAGTTCTTC.

The chain combines TRBV6-5 with TRBJ1-1, with D maybe TRBD1 (5 bases). The CDR3 loop spans 14 amino acids. Per the germline V gene, CDR1 is MNHEY and CDR2 is SVGAGI. Trimming removed 5 bases at V and 3 bases at J, with 13 bases between. The CDR3 spells CASSPPQGHTEAFF. In nucleotides, the CDR3 is TGTGCCAGCAGTCCCCCGCAGGGCCACACTGAAGCTTTCTTT.